This T cell receptor (beta chain) originates from a study of pediatric ulcerative colitis. Study conclusions and caveats: In rectum, acute severe colitis had expanded clones and less diversity. Ulcerative colitis patients shared more blood-rectal clones than controls.

In regard to this clone: Its matching antigen is unknown.

Germline CDR1 reads SGHAT; CDR2 reads FQNNGV. V was clipped by 0 bases and J by 1 base, with 11 bases between them. The CDR3 has 16 residues. This was a survey-level run. The table came from immunoSEQ multiplex PCR; TCRdb's copy has only in-frame clones and leaves some out. The sample shows 20,000 to 30,000 clones, approximately 71% of them seen only once. One to two pinch biopsies were taken from the rectum during colonoscopy. This rearrangement joins TRBV11-2 to TRBJ2-3, with D possibly being TRBD1 (5 bases). The TCR was taken from a boy aged 5 to 17 with severe ulcerative colitis. Sequencing used gut tissue. The CDR3 is CASSLDGIQGTDTQYF. For the CDR3, the DNA is TGTGCCAGCAGCTTAGATGGGATACAGGGCACAGATACGCAGTATTTT.